This T cell receptor (beta chain) was retrieved from a study of early T cells in non-severe SARS-CoV-2 infection. The study's findings and limits: Lookups in VDJdb leaned toward anti-spike CD8 responses and missed private and CD4 specificities.

The CDR3 runs 12 residues. Trimming stripped 5 bases from V and 7 bases from J, with 9 bases between. CDR1 is MNHEY, CDR2 SVGAGI, per germline. Each CDR3 protein gets one entry after TCRdb re-called the 5' RACE reads with MiXCR. Among 65,000 to 75,000 distinct CDR3 sequences listed, approximately 13% were seen once. About this clonotype itself: Its matching antigen is unknown.

The specimen was whole blood. The chain employs TRBV6-5 and TRBJ1-3; no clear D. This clonotype was sampled from an adult who was a healthcare worker with PCR-confirmed SARS-CoV-2 infection or an uninfected control (not recorded which). CDR3 residues: CASSPGHNTIYF. CDR3 DNA sequence: TGTGCCAGCAGTCCGGGCCATAACACCATATATTTT.